These 5 T cell receptor beta chains came from one sample sequenced in a study of blood T cell repertoires in COVID-19. Generated by immunoSEQ multiplex PCR, the TCRdb table keeps only in-frame clones and is missing some. The sample holds about 330,000 clones, 80% to 90% seen once. Sequencing input: peripheral blood. These receptors were collected from a man aged 25 to 40 with COVID-19, enrolled during active disease.

This clone was recorded only once. The chain joins TRBV4-1 to TRBJ1-2; D possibly corresponds to TRBD1 (6 bases). With 3 bases removed from V and 3 bases from J, the gap between germline ends came to 17 bases. Per the germline V gene, CDR1 is MGHRA and CDR2 is YSYEKL. The CDR3 is 16 amino acids. CDR3 loop: CASSHRATGGDYGYTF. The CDR3 DNA is TGCGCCAGCAGCCACCGGGCGACAGGCGGAGACTATGGCTACACCTTC.

The chain recombines TRBV28 with TRBJ1-5, with TRBD1 matching 7 bases. This CDR3 comprises 15 residues. From germline, CDR1 is MDHEN and CDR2 SYDVKM. Trimming cost V 6 bases and J 2 bases; bases outside gene matches: 7. The CDR3 spells CASRRQGRGNQPQHF. As DNA, the CDR3 is TGTGCCAGCAGGCGACAGGGTCGGGGCAATCAGCCCCAGCATTTT.

This rearrangement joins TRBV15 to TRBJ2-1; tentatively, D is TRBD2 (6 bases). Trimming removed 4 bases at V and 3 bases at J, with 7 bases between. This CDR3 region has 13 residues. Germline CDR1 and CDR2: LNHNV and YYDKDF (reference sequence). The CDR3 reads CATSTGGYNEQFF. CDR3 coding DNA: TGTGCCACCAGCACCGGGGGCTACAATGAGCAGTTCTTC.

The V call is TRBV9, the J call TRBJ1-2; the match to TRBD1 covers 8 bases. This CDR3 has 15 amino acids. V was clipped by 4 bases and J by 8 bases; unmatched bases: 13. Germline values: CDR1 SGDLS, CDR2 YYNGEE. The CDR3 DNA is TGTGCCAGCAGCCCTCAAGGACAGGGCGGATACGGCTACACCTTC. It yields the protein CASSPQGQGGYGYTF.

CDR3 loop: CASSLWGQGPTNEKLFF. In DNA, the CDR3 is TGCGCCAGCAGCTTGTGGGGACAGGGACCAACTAATGAAAAACTGTTTTTT. The J gene is TRBJ1-4, the V gene TRBV5-1, with 9 nucleotides matching TRBD1. This CDR3 contains 17 residues. Germline lookup yields CDR1 SGHRS and CDR2 YFSETQ. V lost 1 base and J lost 0; bases outside the gene matches: 4.